The 18 T cell receptor beta chains listed next were all sequenced from one sample in a study of T cell responses to AZD1222 COVID-19 vaccine. Assay used: immunoSEQ multiplex PCR; TCRdb lists only in-frame clones, some missing. This sample carries 50,000 to 65,000 clones, 85% to 90% of them seen once, and the ten largest clones take just under 5%. The material sequenced was peripheral blood, taken on day 0 of AZD1222 vaccination. All receptors come from an adult in good health.

This clone was seen only once. This chain joins TRBV24-1 and TRBJ2-7; TRBD1 might be the D (6 bases). V was clipped by 9 bases and J by 7 bases, with 18 bases between them. Germline V gives CDR1 KGHDR, CDR2 SFDVKD. The CDR3 contains 13 residues. CDR3 sequence reads: CATQSQDSLEQYF. CDR3 bases: TGTGCCACCCAATCCCAGGACAGCCTGGAGCAGTACTTC.

The CDR3 sequence: CASSVVPGPNYGYTF. The CDR3 DNA sequence: TGTGCCAGCAGCGTAGTGCCGGGACCCAACTATGGCTACACCTTC. The chain has TRBV9 and TRBJ1-2, with D maybe TRBD1 (5 bases). Germline-derived CDR1 and CDR2 are SGDLS and YYNGEE. V gave up 0 bases and J gave up 2 bases, with 11 bases separating them. This CDR3 has 15 amino acids.

The genes are TRBV20-1 and TRBJ1-2; D is unresolved. The germline V gene has CDR1 DFQATT and CDR2 SNEGSKA (reference sequence). V was clipped by 5 bases and J by 3 bases, with 7 bases between them. This CDR3 region has 11 residues. Here the CDR3 DNA reads TGCAGTGCTCCGACTTACTATGGCTACACCTTC. Translation gives CSAPTYYGYTF.

The rearrangement uses TRBV6-5 and TRBJ2-7; 11 bases match TRBD2. Germline V gene sequence: CDR1 MNHEY, CDR2 SVGAGI. J was trimmed by 2 bases and V by 0 bases; bases with no gene match: 0. The length of the CDR3 is 15 residues. The CDR3: CASSYSTSGAYEQYF. The CDR3 DNA is TGTGCCAGCAGTTACTCGACTAGCGGGGCCTACGAGCAGTACTTC.

The chain joins TRBV18 to TRBJ1-1; possibly TRBD1 for D (5 bases). CDR1 is KGHSH, CDR2 LQKENI, per germline. The CDR3 contains 14 residues. V was shortened by 0 bases and J by 4 bases, with 9 bases between the two germline ends. DNA for the CDR3: TGTGCCAGCTCACCACCCGCAGGGAGCACTGAAGCTTTCTTT. This sequence encodes CASSPPAGSTEAFF.

V usage is TRBV6-5 and J usage is TRBJ2-7; 8 bases are shared with TRBD1. Per germline, CDR1 MNHEY and CDR2 SVGAGI. The CDR3 has 14 amino acids. V dropped 4 bases and J dropped 2; count of bases not matched to a gene: 4. The CDR3 DNA reads as TGTGCCAGCAGTTTGAGGACAGGGCCCTACGAGCAGTACTTC. As protein: CASSLRTGPYEQYF.

The rearrangement joins TRBV19 to TRBJ1-1; D not certain. From germline, CDR1 is LNHDA and CDR2 SQIVND (reference sequence). CDR3 length equals 15 residues. V lost 6 bases and J 1 base, leaving 15 bases between the germline ends. This CDR3 reads CASSRPGTGNTEAFF. Here the CDR3 DNA reads TGTGCCAGTAGCCGTCCCGGTACCGGGAACACTGAAGCTTTCTTT.

This sequence joins TRBV4-2 and TRBJ2-3; D is perhaps TRBD2 (6 bases). CDR3 length: 14 residues. Trimming took off 6 bases at V and 0 bases at J, with 10 bases between the two ends. Per germline, CDR1 LGHNA and CDR2 YNFKEQ. The CDR3 nucleotides read TGTGCCAGCAGGCCCAGCGGGAGCACAGATACGCAGTATTTT. The encoded protein is CASRPSGSTDTQYF.

This clone was seen a few times. This sequence joins TRBV5-8 and TRBJ2-3; D uncertain. Trimming took 1 base from V and 2 from J, leaving 11 bases between them. The CDR3 has 15 amino acids. The germline gives CDR1 SGHTS, CDR2 YDEGEE. The CDR3 bases are TGTGCCAGCAGCTTGAATGGAATTTCCACAGATACGCAGTATTTT. Translated: CASSLNGISTDTQYF.

The gene calls are TRBV6-6 and TRBJ1-2, with TRBD1 as a possible D gene (5 bases). The CDR3 contains 12 residues. Germline V gene sequence: CDR1 MNHNY, CDR2 SVGAGI (reference sequence). The V end lost 11 bases, the J end lost 5 bases, and 15 bases lay between the germline ends. The CDR3 protein is CAASGLGYGYTF. The CDR3 DNA sequence: TGTGCCGCCTCGGGGCTTGGATATGGCTACACCTTC.

The V gene is TRBV5-4, the J gene TRBJ1-5, with D possibly being TRBD1 (6 bases). CDR3 size: 15 residues. The V end lost 5 bases, the J end lost 5 bases, and 17 bases lay between the germline ends. Germline values: CDR1 SGHNT, CDR2 YYREEE (reference sequence). The CDR3 sequence is CASSYGGGYDQPQHF. The CDR3 region has the DNA TGTGCCAGCAGTTACGGGGGCGGGTATGATCAGCCCCAGCATTTT.

The chain carries TRBV7-6 and TRBJ1-1, with D tentatively TRBD1 (6 bases). Germline V gives CDR1 SGHVS, CDR2 FNYEAQ. Trimming took off 0 bases at V and 3 bases at J, with 14 bases between the two ends. The CDR3 extends over 16 amino acids. The CDR3 DNA is TGTGCCAGCAGCTTAGCCGGGGGGCCGGGGTACACTGAAGCTTTCTTT. Translated, it gives CASSLAGGPGYTEAFF.

The J gene is TRBJ1-2, the V gene TRBV7-9; D is ambiguous. The germline V gene encodes CDR1 SEHNR and CDR2 FQNEAQ (reference sequence). The V end lost 1 base, the J end lost 4 bases, and 7 bases lay between the germline ends. This CDR3 is 13 amino acids long. In nucleotides, the CDR3 is TGTGCCAGCAGCTTAGAGTCATTCTATGGCTACACCTTC. As protein: CASSLESFYGYTF.

The J gene is TRBJ1-2, the V gene TRBV5-1, with 10 bases matching TRBD1. The CDR3 has 18 amino acids. CDR1 is SGHRS, CDR2 YFSETQ, per germline. J was trimmed by 0 bases and V by 1 base; bases with no gene match: 9. The CDR3 sequence is CASSLLGTGALTNYGYTF. For the CDR3, the DNA is TGCGCCAGCAGCTTGTTGGGGACAGGGGCCCTGACTAACTATGGCTACACCTTC. The complete variable domain, with remaining parts taken from reference TRBV5-1 and TRBJ1-2, reads KAGVTQTPRYLIKTRGQQVTLSCSPISGHRSVSWYQQTPGQGLQFLFEYFSETQRNKGNFPGRFSGRQFSNSRSEMNVSTLELGDSALYLCASSLLGTGALTNYGYTFGSGTRLTVV.

CDR3 coding DNA: TGTGCCAGCAGTTTATGGGGAGCAATCTCTGGAAACACCATATATTTT. Its translation is CASSLWGAISGNTIYF. The chain joins TRBV28 to TRBJ1-3; D not certain. V lost 0 bases to trimming and J lost 0 bases, with 9 bases between them. Germline V gene lookup returns CDR1 MDHEN and CDR2 SYDVKM. There are 16 residues in the CDR3.

This chain connects TRBV30 to TRBJ2-5, with D unclear. CDR3 length equals 13 residues. CDR1 and CDR2 (germline): GTSNPN, SVGIG (reference sequence). Trimming left V 1 base short and J 2 bases short, with 8 bases between. CDR3 amino acids: CAWSGGTQETQYF. The CDR3 DNA sequence: TGTGCCTGGAGTGGGGGAACTCAAGAGACCCAGTACTTC.

This chain links TRBV3-1 (or the pseudogene TRBV3-2) with TRBJ1-1; perhaps TRBD1 as D (5 bases). The CDR3 length is 13 residues. V lost 4 bases and J 4 bases, leaving 10 bases between the germline ends. From germline, CDR1 is LGHDT and CDR2 YNNKEL (reference sequence). The DNA of the CDR3 is TGTGCCAGCAGCCTACGACAGAGCACTGAAGCTTTCTTT. Its protein is CASSLRQSTEAFF.

This clone was picked up one time. The rearrangement joins TRBV3-1 (or the pseudogene TRBV3-2) to TRBJ1-1; a weak D match, TRBD1 (5 bases). The CDR3 spans 13 residues. Between the trimmed V and J ends, which lost 4 bases and 4 bases, there was a span of 10 bases. Germline loops: CDR1 LGHDT, CDR2 YNNKEL (reference sequence). CDR3 residues: CASSRLGATEAFF. The CDR3 DNA sequence: TGTGCCAGCAGCCGGTTAGGGGCCACTGAAGCTTTCTTT.